This T cell receptor (beta chain) was recorded in a study of a mutant IDH1 vaccine in newly diagnosed glioma. Study summary: Beforehand, treatment had been radiotherapy, temozolomide, or both; the majority received both. V12 came at week 35, V13 at week 47. Study-wide points: Vaccine-induced immune responses were detected in over 90% of patients.

Of note for this clone: The target antigen is unknown.

This sample's time point: week 47, end of study. In the vaccine, a single dose held 300 ug of the mutant IDH1 20-mer peptide, along with topical imiquimod. CDR1 and CDR2 (germline): KGHSH, LQKENI. V was shortened by 5 bases and J by 4 bases, with 10 bases between the two germline ends. The CDR3 spans 13 residues. The data were produced by immunoSEQ multiplex PCR, yet TCRdb's version contains in-frame clones alone and is incomplete. The table includes approximately 56,000 clones, roughly 75% detected once. This TCR was recovered from a man between 50 and 59 years old with glioma. Sequenced here: PBMCs, sampled from a glioma patient whose treatment included an IDH1 peptide vaccine. The rearrangement links TRBV18 to TRBJ2-3; D not resolved. This CDR3 is CASSSLLADTQYF. CDR3 bases: TGTGCCAGCTCATCACTACTTGCAGATACGCAGTATTTT. Drawing the rest from reference TRBV18 and TRBJ2-3, the complete variable domain is NAGVMQNPRHLVRRRGQEARLRCSPMKGHSHVYWYRQLPEEGLKFMVYLQKENIIDESGMPKERFSAEFPKEGPSILRIQQVVRGDSAAYFCASSSLLADTQYFGPGTRLTVL.